Given below is one TCR beta chain in context. Its cognate antigen is unknown. The data were obtained in a study of CD8 T cells in ankylosing spondylitis. Study-level points and caveats: One TCR beta motif, made up of several highly homologous variants, appeared characteristic of ankylosing spondylitis blood. Within matched ankylosing spondylitis synovial fluid, disease-linked clones were reportedly significantly enriched.

TCRdb passed the 5' RACE reads through MiXCR, listing each CDR3 protein once. The sample carries 200,000 to 250,000 distinct CDR3 sequences, approximately 16% recorded once. Between the trimmed V and J ends, which lost 3 bases and 0 bases, there was a span of 12 bases. Germline CDR1 reads KGHDR; CDR2 reads SFDVKD. CDR3 length: 16 residues. The source is a male donor with ankylosing spondylitis. What was sequenced was blood, either unsorted or a sorted T cell fraction (not recorded which). The chain carries TRBV24-1 and TRBJ2-3; no clear D gene. DNA of the CDR3: TGTGCCACCAGTGATCCGCGGCAATCTAGCACAGATACGCAGTATTTT. Translating gives CATSDPRQSSTDTQYF.